This T cell receptor (beta chain) was obtained from a study of blood T cells in healthy people across ages. General study findings and limits: Samples with more naive T cells showed higher observed beta diversity. Donor CMV infection status was unknown, possibly confounding age-related changes in expanded clonotypes.

A J-beta primer mix and a sample-barcoded 5' primer were used in a second PCR of about 7 to 12 cycles. TCRdb fed the 5' RACE reads into MiXCR, producing one record per CDR3 protein. The sample shows about a million distinct CDR3 sequences, 48% of them seen only once. This CDR3 is 14 amino acids long. Germline loops: CDR1 SGHVS, CDR2 FNYEAQ. The V gene end was trimmed by 0 bases and the J gene end by 5 bases; junction bases not matched to a gene: 3. Concerning this clonotype: What it binds is not known.

The study drew donors from healthy Caucasian individuals in Russia aged about 6 to 90. Every participating donor contributed about 10 milliliters of peripheral blood through a draw. Input material: blood. This sequence was found in a man in his thirties or forties in good health. The chain combines TRBV7-6 with TRBJ1-2; 7 bases match TRBD1. CDR3 coding DNA: TGTGCCAGCAGCTTAGCTGCAGGGGGGTATGGCTACACCTTC. It encodes CASSLAAGGYGYTF.